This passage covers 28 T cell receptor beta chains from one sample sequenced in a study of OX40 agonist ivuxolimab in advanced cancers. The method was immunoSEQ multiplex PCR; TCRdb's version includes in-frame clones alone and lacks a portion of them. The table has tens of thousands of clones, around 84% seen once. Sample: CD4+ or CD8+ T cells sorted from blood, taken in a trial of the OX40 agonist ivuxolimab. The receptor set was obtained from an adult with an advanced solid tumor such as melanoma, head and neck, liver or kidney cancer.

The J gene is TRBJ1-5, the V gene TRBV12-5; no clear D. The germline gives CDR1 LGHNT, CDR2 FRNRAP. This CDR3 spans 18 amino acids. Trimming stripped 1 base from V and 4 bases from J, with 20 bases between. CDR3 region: CASGLAYTRETPNQPQHF. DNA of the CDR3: TGTGCTAGTGGTTTGGCTTATACCCGGGAGACCCCAAATCAGCCCCAGCATTTT.

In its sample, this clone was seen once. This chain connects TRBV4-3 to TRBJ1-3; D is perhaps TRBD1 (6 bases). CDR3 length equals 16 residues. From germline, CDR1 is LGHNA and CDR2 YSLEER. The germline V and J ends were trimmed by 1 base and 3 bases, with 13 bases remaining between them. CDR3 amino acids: CASSQGLGQIGNTIYF. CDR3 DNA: TGCGCCAGCAGCCAAGGTCTTGGACAGATTGGAAACACCATATATTTT.

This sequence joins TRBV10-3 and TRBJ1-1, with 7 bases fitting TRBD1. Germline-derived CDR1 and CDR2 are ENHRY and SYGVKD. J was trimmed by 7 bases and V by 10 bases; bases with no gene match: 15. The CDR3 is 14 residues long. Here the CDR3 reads CATDPGQQGGEAFF. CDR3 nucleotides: TGTGCCACCGATCCGGGACAGCAAGGGGGTGAAGCTTTCTTT.

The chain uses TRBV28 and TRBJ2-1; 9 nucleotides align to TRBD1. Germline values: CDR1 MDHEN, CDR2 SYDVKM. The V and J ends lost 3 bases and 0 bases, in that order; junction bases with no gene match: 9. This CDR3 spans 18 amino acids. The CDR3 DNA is TGTGCCAGCAGTTTTATCGGGGACAGGGACTTCTCCTACAATGAGCAGTTCTTC. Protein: CASSFIGDRDFSYNEQFF. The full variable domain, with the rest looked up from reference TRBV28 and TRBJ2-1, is DVKVTQSSRYLVKRTGEKVFLECVQDMDHENMFWYRQDPGLGLRLIYFSYDVKMKEKGDIPEGYSVSREKKERFSLILESASTNQTSMYLCASSFIGDRDFSYNEQFFGPGTRLTVL.

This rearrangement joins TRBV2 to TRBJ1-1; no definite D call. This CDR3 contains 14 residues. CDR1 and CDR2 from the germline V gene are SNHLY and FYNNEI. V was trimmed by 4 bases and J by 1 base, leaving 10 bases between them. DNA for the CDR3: TGTGCCAGCAGTGGACCGAGCAGGAACACTGAAGCTTTCTTT. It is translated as CASSGPSRNTEAFF.

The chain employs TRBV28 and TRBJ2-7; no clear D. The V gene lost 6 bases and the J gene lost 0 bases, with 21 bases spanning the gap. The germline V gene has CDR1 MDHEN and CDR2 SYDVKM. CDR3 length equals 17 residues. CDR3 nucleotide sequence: TGTGCCAGCAGAGTAAACAGCCCGGGCCTTAGCTCCTACGAGCAGTACTTC. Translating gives CASRVNSPGLSSYEQYF.

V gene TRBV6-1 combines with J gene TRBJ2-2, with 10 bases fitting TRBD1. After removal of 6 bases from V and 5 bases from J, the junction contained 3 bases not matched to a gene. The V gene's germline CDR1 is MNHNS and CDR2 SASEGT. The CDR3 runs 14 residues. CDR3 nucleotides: TGTGCCAGCAGCCAGGGACAGGGGACCGGGGAGCTGTTTTTT. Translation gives CASSQGQGTGELFF.

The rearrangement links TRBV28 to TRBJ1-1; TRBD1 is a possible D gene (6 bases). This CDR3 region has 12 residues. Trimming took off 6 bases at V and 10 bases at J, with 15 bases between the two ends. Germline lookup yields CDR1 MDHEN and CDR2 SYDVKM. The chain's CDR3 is CASSSGVIGAFF. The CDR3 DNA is TGTGCCAGCAGCTCAGGGGTAATCGGAGCTTTCTTT.

The CDR3 DNA reads TGTGCCAGCAAGACAGGGGTGACCGGGGAGCTGTTTTTT. Protein: CASKTGVTGELFF. V is TRBV6-5 and J is TRBJ2-2; TRBD1 agrees at 8 bases. Germline V CDR1 and CDR2: MNHEY, SVGAGI. The V segment lost 7 bases and the J segment 5 bases; nucleotides outside the gene matches: 3. CDR3 length: 13 residues.

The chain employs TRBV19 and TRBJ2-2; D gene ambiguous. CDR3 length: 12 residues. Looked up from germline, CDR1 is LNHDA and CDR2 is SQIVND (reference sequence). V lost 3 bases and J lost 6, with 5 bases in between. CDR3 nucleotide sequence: TGTGCCAGTAGTATTAGATCCGGGGAGCTGTTTTTT. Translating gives CASSIRSGELFF.

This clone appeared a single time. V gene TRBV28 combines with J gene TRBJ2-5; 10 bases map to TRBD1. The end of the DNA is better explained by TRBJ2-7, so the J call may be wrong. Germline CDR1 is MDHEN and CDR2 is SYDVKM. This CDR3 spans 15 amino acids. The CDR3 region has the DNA TGTGCCAGCGGACCTCCGGGACAGGGGATTTACGAGCAGTACTTC. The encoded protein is CASGPPGQGIYEQYF.

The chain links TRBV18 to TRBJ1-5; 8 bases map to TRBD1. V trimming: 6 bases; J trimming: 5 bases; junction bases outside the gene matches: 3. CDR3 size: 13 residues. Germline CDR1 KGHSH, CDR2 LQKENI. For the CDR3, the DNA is TGTGCCAGCTCTTCAGGGGGCGATCAGCCCCAGCATTTT. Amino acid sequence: CASSSGGDQPQHF.

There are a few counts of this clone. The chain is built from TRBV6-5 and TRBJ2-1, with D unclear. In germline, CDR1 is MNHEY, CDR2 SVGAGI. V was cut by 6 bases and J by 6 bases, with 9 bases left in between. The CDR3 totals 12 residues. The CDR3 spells CASSRHINEQFF. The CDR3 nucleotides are TGTGCCAGCAGCCGACACATCAATGAGCAGTTCTTC.

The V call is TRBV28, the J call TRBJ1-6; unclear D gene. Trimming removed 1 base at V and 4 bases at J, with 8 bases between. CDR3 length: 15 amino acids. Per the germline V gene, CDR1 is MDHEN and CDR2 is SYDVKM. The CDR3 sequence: CASSLSRQYNSPLHF. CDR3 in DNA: TGTGCCAGCAGTTTATCTAGGCAGTATAATTCACCCCTCCACTTT.

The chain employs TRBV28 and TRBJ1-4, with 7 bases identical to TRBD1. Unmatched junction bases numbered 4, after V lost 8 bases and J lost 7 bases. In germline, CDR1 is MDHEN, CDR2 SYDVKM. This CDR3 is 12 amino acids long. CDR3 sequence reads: CASHGTAEKLFF. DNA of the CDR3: TGTGCCAGCCACGGGACAGCTGAAAAACTGTTTTTT.

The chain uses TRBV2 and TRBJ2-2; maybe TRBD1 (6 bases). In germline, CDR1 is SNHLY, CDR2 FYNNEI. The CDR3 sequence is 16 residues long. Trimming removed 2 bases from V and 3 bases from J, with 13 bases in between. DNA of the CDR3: TGTGCCAGCAGTGAAACAGGGCCCGGGGACACCGGGGAGCTGTTTTTT. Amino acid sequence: CASSETGPGDTGELFF. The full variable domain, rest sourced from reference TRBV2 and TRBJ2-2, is EPEVTQTPSHQVTQMGQEVILRCVPISNHLYFYWYRQILGQKVEFLVSFYNNEISEKSEIFDDQFSVERPDGSNFTLKIRSTKLEDSAMYFCASSETGPGDTGELFFGEGSRLTVL.

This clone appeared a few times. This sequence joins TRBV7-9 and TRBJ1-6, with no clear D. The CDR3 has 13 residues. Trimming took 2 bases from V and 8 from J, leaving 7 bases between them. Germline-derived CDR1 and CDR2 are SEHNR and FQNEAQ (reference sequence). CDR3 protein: CASSLFLDSPLHF. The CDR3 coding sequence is TGTGCCAGCAGCTTATTTTTAGATTCACCCCTCCACTTT.

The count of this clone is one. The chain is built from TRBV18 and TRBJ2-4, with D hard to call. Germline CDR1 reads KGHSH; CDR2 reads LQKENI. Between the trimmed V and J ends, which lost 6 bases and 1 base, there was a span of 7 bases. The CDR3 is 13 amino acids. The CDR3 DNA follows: TGTGCCAGCTCTCCCGACGCCAAAAACATTCAGTACTTC. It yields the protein CASSPDAKNIQYF.

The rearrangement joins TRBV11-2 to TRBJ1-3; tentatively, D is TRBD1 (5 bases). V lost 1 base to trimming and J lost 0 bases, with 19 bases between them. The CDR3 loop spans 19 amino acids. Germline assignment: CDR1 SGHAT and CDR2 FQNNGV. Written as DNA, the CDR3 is TGTGCCAGCAGCTTAGGAACCGGGACGGGATTTAGCTCTGGAAACACCATATATTTT. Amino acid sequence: CASSLGTGTGFSSGNTIYF.

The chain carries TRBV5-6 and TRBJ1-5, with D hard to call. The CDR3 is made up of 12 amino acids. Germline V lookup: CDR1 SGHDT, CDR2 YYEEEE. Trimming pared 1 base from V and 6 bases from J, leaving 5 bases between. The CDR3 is CASSLMGQPQHF. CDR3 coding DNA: TGTGCCAGCAGCTTGATGGGTCAGCCCCAGCATTTT.

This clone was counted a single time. The CDR3 sequence is CASSSSTDLQGRDYTF. CDR3 coding DNA: TGTGCCAGCAGTTCATCGACTGACCTCCAGGGGAGAGACTACACCTTC. The J gene is TRBJ1-2, the V gene TRBV28, with TRBD1 as a possible D gene (6 bases). The CDR3 is 16 residues long. Trimming stripped 4 bases from V and 10 bases from J, with 25 bases between. Germline assignment: CDR1 MDHEN and CDR2 SYDVKM.

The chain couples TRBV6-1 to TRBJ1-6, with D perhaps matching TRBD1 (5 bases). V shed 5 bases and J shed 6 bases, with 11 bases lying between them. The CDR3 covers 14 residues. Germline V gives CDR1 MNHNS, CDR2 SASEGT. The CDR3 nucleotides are TGTGCCAGCAGTCAAACGGGGCTTAATTCACCCCTCCACTTT. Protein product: CASSQTGLNSPLHF.

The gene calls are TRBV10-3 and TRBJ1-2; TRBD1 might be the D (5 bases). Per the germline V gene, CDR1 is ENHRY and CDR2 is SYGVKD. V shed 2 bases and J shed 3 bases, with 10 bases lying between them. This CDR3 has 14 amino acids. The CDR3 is CAISENQGHYGYTF. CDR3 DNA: TGTGCCATCAGTGAGAACCAGGGCCACTATGGCTACACCTTC.

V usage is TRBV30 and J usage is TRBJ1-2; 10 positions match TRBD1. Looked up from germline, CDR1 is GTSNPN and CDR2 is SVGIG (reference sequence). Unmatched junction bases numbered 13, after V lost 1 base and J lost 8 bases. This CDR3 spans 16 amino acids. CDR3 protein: CAWSDRQGAPPWGYTF. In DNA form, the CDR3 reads TGTGCCTGGAGTGATCGACAGGGGGCTCCCCCGTGGGGCTACACCTTC.

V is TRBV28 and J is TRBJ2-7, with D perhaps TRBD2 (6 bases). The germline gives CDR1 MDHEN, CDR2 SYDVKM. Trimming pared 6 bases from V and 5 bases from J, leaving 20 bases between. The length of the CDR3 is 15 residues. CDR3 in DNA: TGTGCCAGCAGGCCCGGGGGACGAGATGGGGACGAGCAGTACGTC. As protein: CASRPGGRDGDEQYV.

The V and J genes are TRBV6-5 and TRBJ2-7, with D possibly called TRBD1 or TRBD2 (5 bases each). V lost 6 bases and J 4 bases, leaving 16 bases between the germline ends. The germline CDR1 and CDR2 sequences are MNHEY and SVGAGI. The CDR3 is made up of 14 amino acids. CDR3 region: CASSRSSGSYEQYV. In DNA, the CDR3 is TGTGCCAGCAGCCGCTCCTCAGGGAGTTACGAGCAGTACGTC.

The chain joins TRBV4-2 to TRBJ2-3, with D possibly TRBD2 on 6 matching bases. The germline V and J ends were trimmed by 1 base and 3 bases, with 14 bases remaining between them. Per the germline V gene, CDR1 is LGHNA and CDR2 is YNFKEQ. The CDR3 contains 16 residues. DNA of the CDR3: TGTGCCAGCAGCCAAGGGTTGGCAGGGAGGACAGATACGCAGTATTTT. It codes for CASSQGLAGRTDTQYF.

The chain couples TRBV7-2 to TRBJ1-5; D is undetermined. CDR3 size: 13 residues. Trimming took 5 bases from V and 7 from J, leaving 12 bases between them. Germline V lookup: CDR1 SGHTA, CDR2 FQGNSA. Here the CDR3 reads CASSPGLKQPQHF. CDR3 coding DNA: TGTGCCAGCAGCCCGGGGTTAAAACAGCCCCAGCATTTT.